Listed below are T cell receptor beta chains from one sample, sequenced in a study of cytomegalovirus exposure and HLA in healthy donors. Libraries were prepared by immunoSEQ multiplex PCR; TCRdb keeps only in-frame clonotypes and omits some of them. The repertoire has more than 150,000 clones, more than 85% of them found once; the top ten carry over 0.2%. Sequencing used PBMCs. Every receptor here comes from a girl less than two years old in good health and CMV-seronegative. CDR3s include the opening cysteine and the closing phenylalanine or tryptophan. The D gene is left open where the match is weak. Rows give clone size only sometimes, using once, few, many, or a class for an expanded clone.

few	TRBV11-2	TRBJ2-7	.	12	TGTGCCAGCAGCTCACTAGATAACGAGCAGTACTTC	CASSSLDNEQYF
.	TRBV19	TRBJ2-2	TRBD1	14	TGTGCCAGTCAACTCAAAACAGGGGCCGGGGAGCTGTTTTTT	CASQLKTGAGELFF
.	TRBV11-1	TRBJ2-5	.	14	TGTGCCAGCAGCTTGTCGCCAGGCCAAGAGACCCAGTACTTC	CASSLSPGQETQYF
.	TRBV11-1	TRBJ1-4	TRBD1	16	TGTGCCAGCGCTTATACACAGGGGGCGGGGGATGAAAAACTGTTTTTT	CASAYTQGAGDEKLFF
.	TRBV29-1	TRBJ2-2	.	13	TGCAGCGTTGAATCTACGAACACCGGGGAGCTGTTTTTT	CSVESTNTGELFF
.	TRBV18	TRBJ2-2	.	16	TGTGCCAGCTCACCCCCAGGGCGGGGGAACACCGGGGAGCTGTTTTTT	CASSPPGRGNTGELFF
.	TRBV11-3	TRBJ2-1	.	14	TGTGCCAGCAGCTTAGGGGGGCAGTTCAATGAGCAGTTCTTC	CASSLGGQFNEQFF
.	TRBV7-8	TRBJ2-5	.	16	TGTGCCAGCAGCTTAAGCTCGGGAGTCCTCCAAGAGACCCAGTACTTC	CASSLSSGVLQETQYF
.	TRBV4-1	TRBJ1-3	.	16	TGCGCCAGCAGCCAAGAATACGGGAGCTCTGGAAACACCATATATTTT	CASSQEYGSSGNTIYF
.	TRBV5-1	TRBJ1-2	TRBD1	16	TGCGCCAGCAGCTTGGATCGGCTAGACAGGGGGCGTGGCTACACCTTC	CASSLDRLDRGRGYTF
.	TRBV20-1	TRBJ1-1	TRBD1	11	TGCAGTGCTAGGGGACAGGCTGAGGCTTTCTTT	CSARGQAEAFF
.	TRBV2	TRBJ2-1	.	15	TGTGCCAGCAAAGCGGGTCGGGGGAGGTACAATGAGCAGTTCTTC	CASKAGRGRYNEQFF
few	TRBV5-6	TRBJ2-5	.	15	TGTGCCAGCAGCTTGGGGCCGGGACAAAAAGAGACCCAGTACTTC	CASSLGPGQKETQYF
once	TRBV27	TRBJ2-1	.	17	TGTGCCAGCAGTTTTAGTGCAGGGGAAGCGGTGTTCGATGAGCAGTTCTTC	CASSFSAGEAVFDEQFF
.	TRBV7-9	TRBJ2-1	.	16	TGTGCCAGCAGCCAGGCGGCGGACAGACCTTACAATGAGCAGTTCTTC	CASSQAADRPYNEQFF
.	TRBV9	TRBJ1-5	.	17	TGTGCCAGCAGCGTATTTCAGGTCTCATGGAGCAATCAGCCCCAGCATTTT	CASSVFQVSWSNQPQHF
.	TRBV21-1	TRBJ1-1	.	18	TGTGCCAGCAGCCTACATTGGGACAATGGGATCATGAACACTGAAGCTTTCTTT	CASSLHWDNGIMNTEAFF
few	TRBV4-1	TRBJ1-2	.	13	TGCGCCAGCAGCCAAGTTGCAGGGGACGGCTACACCTTC	CASSQVAGDGYTF
.	TRBV4-2	TRBJ1-2	.	14	TGTGCCAGCAGCCAGGAAACAGGGCCAGATGGCTACACCTTC	CASSQETGPDGYTF
.	TRBV2	TRBJ1-3	.	14	TGTGCCAGCAGTGCAGACACGGCTGGAAACACCATATATTTT	CASSADTAGNTIYF
.	TRBV7-9	TRBJ1-3	TRBD1	15	TGTGCCAGCAGCTTAGGGGGGACAGCTGGAAACACCATATATTTT	CASSLGGTAGNTIYF
.	TRBV18	TRBJ2-2	TRBD1	16	TGTGCCAGCTCACAGGATCGGACAGGGAACACCGGGGAGCTGTTTTTT	CASSQDRTGNTGELFF
.	TRBV9	TRBJ1-2	TRBD1	14	TGTGCCAGCAGCGTAGGGACAGGGGTCTCTGGCTACACCTTC	CASSVGTGVSGYTF